These 16 T cell receptor beta chains came from one sample sequenced in a study of cytomegalovirus exposure and HLA in healthy donors. Amplification used 60 Vbeta primers and 13 Jbeta primers. TCRdb's copy holds only in-frame clones and misses some; the assay was immunoSEQ multiplex PCR. The sample lists approximately 200,000 clones, approximately 83% occurring once. The specimen sequenced was PBMCs. Receptors were obtained from a boy younger than 10 in good health and CMV-seronegative.

Notes on this clone: Other DNA sequences in the sample encode the same CDR3. The V gene is TRBV11-2, the J gene TRBJ2-5, with D possibly matching TRBD1 (5 bases). This CDR3 is 13 amino acids long. Trimming pared 1 base from V and 3 bases from J, leaving 6 bases between. The germline gives CDR1 SGHAT, CDR2 FQNNGV. The CDR3, as DNA: TGTGCCAGCAGCTTAGGCAGGGAAGAGACCCAGTACTTC. This translates into CASSLGREETQYF.

V is TRBV6-6 and J is TRBJ2-7; TRBD1 is a possible D gene (6 bases). The CDR3 runs to 14 residues. Germline V CDR1 and CDR2: MNHNY, SVGAGI (reference sequence). Trimming removed 2 bases from V and 3 bases from J, with 11 bases in between. The CDR3 reads CASSYAGQLYEQYF. CDR3 coding DNA: TGTGCCAGCAGTTACGCCGGACAGCTCTACGAGCAGTACTTC.

This clone was observed a single time. This chain uses TRBV4-3 with TRBJ1-1; possible D gene TRBD1, 5 bases. Trimming left V 4 bases short and J 7 bases short, with 13 bases between. The CDR3 is made up of 13 amino acids. Germline V gene data show CDR1 as LGHNA and CDR2 as YSLEER. CDR3 sequence (DNA): TGCGCCAGCAGCCCCCGGACGGGGGGTGAAGCTTTCTTT. This codes for CASSPRTGGEAFF.

The V and J genes are TRBV5-1 and TRBJ2-7; maybe TRBD2 (6 bases). Trimming took off 1 base at V and 7 bases at J, with 18 bases between the two ends. The germline V gene encodes CDR1 SGHRS and CDR2 YFSETQ. The CDR3 is 15 amino acids. The chain's CDR3 is CASSLSIDGREEQYF. In DNA, the CDR3 is TGCGCCAGCAGCTTGTCGATTGACGGCCGGGAGGAGCAGTACTTC.

This clone was counted a few times. The chain has TRBV7-2 and TRBJ2-7, with unresolved D. Trimming took off 6 bases at V and 5 bases at J, with 14 bases between the two ends. Germline V lookup: CDR1 SGHTA, CDR2 FQGNSA. CDR3 length: 13 residues. Written as DNA, the CDR3 is TGTGCCAGCAGTTTTGTATCCGGAGACGAGCAGTACTTC. This sequence encodes CASSFVSGDEQYF.

Here the CDR3 reads CASSEATDYEQYF. DNA for the CDR3: TGTGCCAGCAGTGAAGCCACAGACTACGAGCAGTACTTC. J is TRBJ2-7 and V is TRBV6-1; D remains unclear. Trimming took 0 bases from V and 3 from J, leaving 6 bases between them. In germline, CDR1 is MNHNS, CDR2 SASEGT. The CDR3 is 13 amino acids.

This chain joins TRBV5-1 and TRBJ2-7; 9 bases align to TRBD1. This CDR3 comprises 14 residues. With V trimmed by 3 bases and J by 5 bases, 6 bases remained unmatched. The germline CDR1 and CDR2 sequences are SGHRS and YFSETQ. CDR3 nucleotides: TGCGCCAGCAGCTCACCGGGACAGGGTGACGAGCAGTACTTC. Translated: CASSSPGQGDEQYF.

The chain couples TRBV2 to TRBJ2-7; no reliable D call. The germline V gene has CDR1 SNHLY and CDR2 FYNNEI. The V and J ends lost 2 bases and 5 bases respectively, with 4 bases between them. This CDR3 has 11 residues. The CDR3, as DNA: TGTGCCAGCAGTGAATATAACGAGCAGTACTTC. Translation gives CASSEYNEQYF. The whole variable domain, filled in from reference TRBV2 and TRBJ2-7, reads EPEVTQTPSHQVTQMGQEVILRCVPISNHLYFYWYRQILGQKVEFLVSFYNNEISEKSEIFDDQFSVERPDGSNFTLKIRSTKLEDSAMYFCASSEYNEQYFGPGTRLTVT.

The chain is built from TRBV5-4 and TRBJ1-1; D is unresolved. The CDR3 length is 12 residues. The V gene's germline CDR1 is SGHNT and CDR2 YYREEE (reference sequence). Trimming took off 4 bases at V and 11 bases at J, with 15 bases between the two ends. CDR3 DNA: TGTGCCAGCAGCCCTGGCGGCCACGGGGCTTTCTTT. Its translation: CASSPGGHGAFF.

CDR3 loop: CASSLQGSANEKLFF. The DNA of the CDR3 is TGTGCCAGTAGTCTACAGGGATCCGCTAATGAAAAACTGTTTTTT. The chain recombines TRBV19 with TRBJ1-4, with D possibly TRBD1 on 6 matching bases. The CDR3 contains 15 residues. Trimming removed 5 bases from V and 3 bases from J, with 13 bases in between. Germline CDR1 and CDR2: LNHDA and SQIVND (reference sequence). Variable domain in full (rest from reference TRBV19 and TRBJ1-4): DGGITQSPKYLFRKEGQNVTLSCEQNLNHDAMYWYRQDPGQGLRLIYYSQIVNDFQKGDIAEGYSVSREKKESFPLTVTSAQKNPTAFYLCASSLQGSANEKLFFGSGTQLSVL.

The chain is built from TRBV4-3 and TRBJ1-3, with D unclear. Looked up from germline, CDR1 is LGHNA and CDR2 is YSLEER. This CDR3 is built from 16 residues. V dropped 2 bases and J dropped 0 bases, with 11 bases sitting between them. The CDR3 nucleotides are TGCGCCAGCAGCCAACAGAGTAGCTACTCTGGAAACACCATATATTTT. Amino acids: CASSQQSSYSGNTIYF.

This clone was seen only a few times. V and J are TRBV7-9 and TRBJ2-7; the D gene is possibly TRBD2 (5 bases). Trimming took 5 bases from V and 6 from J, leaving 17 bases between them. Per germline, CDR1 SEHNR and CDR2 FQNEAQ (reference sequence). The CDR3 runs 14 residues. The CDR3 DNA reads as TGTGCCAGCAGCCCCCCGGGTCGTGGAGGCGAGCAGTACTTC. As protein: CASSPPGRGGEQYF. The full variable domain, in which reference TRBV7-9 and TRBJ2-7 provide the parts outside the CDR3, is DTGVSQNPRHKITKRGQNVTFRCDPISEHNRLYWYRQTLGQGPEFLTYFQNEAQLEKSRLLSDRFSAERPKGSFSTLEIQRTEQGDSAMYLCASSPPGRGGEQYFGPGTRLTVT.

This chain uses TRBV2 with TRBJ1-5; D gene unclear. Per germline, CDR1 SNHLY and CDR2 FYNNEI. Trimming removed 4 bases from V and 6 bases from J, with 16 bases in between. The CDR3 runs 15 residues. The CDR3: CASSAGQTDLQPQHF. The CDR3 DNA reads TGTGCCAGCAGTGCAGGCCAGACGGATCTTCAGCCCCAGCATTTT.

The J gene is TRBJ2-5, the V gene TRBV11-3; possible D gene TRBD1, 7 bases. The CDR3 spans 15 residues. Germline CDR1 and CDR2: SGHNT and YENEEA. The ends were cut back, 5 bases at V and 3 bases at J, with 16 bases in the middle. The CDR3: CASSPGGTAKETQYF. The CDR3 DNA reads TGTGCCAGCAGCCCGGGCGGGACAGCCAAAGAGACCCAGTACTTC.

The rearrangement links TRBV7-2 to TRBJ1-1; 11 positions match TRBD1. Germline-derived CDR1 and CDR2 are SGHTA and FQGNSA. The length of the CDR3 is 15 residues. After removal of 5 bases from V and 9 bases from J, the junction contained 11 bases not matched to a gene. CDR3 coding DNA: TGTGCCAGCAGCCCCCGAGGACAGGGGGCTGGGAAAGCTTTCTTT. Translated, it gives CASSPRGQGAGKAFF.

J is TRBJ1-2 and V is TRBV20-1; D not certain. This CDR3 has 11 residues. Trimming took off 5 bases at V and 4 bases at J, with 8 bases between the two ends. In germline, CDR1 is DFQATT, CDR2 SNEGSKA (reference sequence). CDR3 sequence (DNA): TGCAGTGCTCAACGGGGCTATGGCTACACCTTC. Protein sequence: CSAQRGYGYTF.